This entry lists 23 T cell receptor beta chains sequenced from one sample in a study of T cell changes during pregnancy in multiple sclerosis. Repertoires were generated with immunoSEQ multiplex PCR, while TCRdb's copy carries only in-frame clones and drops some. The table lists roughly 57,000 clones, about 90% of them singletons, with approximately 0.58% in the top ten. The specimen comprised CD4+ T cells from peripheral blood mononuclear cells, sampled after pregnancy. The receptors were sampled from a female donor with multiple sclerosis, enrolled in a pregnancy study.

For this clone: One end of the junction does not line up with germline, which may come from a read error. This chain joins TRBV9 and TRBJ2-7; the D is unclear. CDR1 and CDR2 from the germline V gene are SGDLS and YYNGEE. The CDR3 totals 13 residues. Here the CDR3 reads CASTVGPGYEQYF. CDR3 coding DNA: TGTGCCAGCACCGTAGGCCCCGGTTACGAGCAGTACTTC.

J is TRBJ2-5 and V is TRBV7-3; 13 bases match TRBD2. CDR3 length: 17 amino acids. The V gene end was trimmed by 4 bases and the J gene end by 5 bases; junction bases not matched to a gene: 10. Looked up from germline, CDR1 is SGHTA and CDR2 is FQGTGA. The CDR3 is CASSWPLAGGPGETQYF. The CDR3, as DNA: TGTGCCAGCAGCTGGCCACTAGCGGGGGGGCCGGGGGAGACCCAGTACTTC. Using reference TRBV7-3 and TRBJ2-5 for the parts outside the CDR3, the full variable domain is GAGVSQTPSNKVTEKGKYVELRCDPISGHTALYWYRQSLGQGPEFLIYFQGTGAADDSGLPNDRFFAVRPEGSVSTLKIQRTERGDSAVYLCASSWPLAGGPGETQYFGPGTRLLVL.

The chain's CDR3 is CASSPFRGSLLSSYEQYF. CDR3 in DNA: TGTGCCAGCAGTCCTTTTAGAGGGTCCCTACTTAGCTCCTACGAGCAGTACTTC. The chain is built from TRBV27 and TRBJ2-7; D might be TRBD2 (5 bases). Trimming cost V 5 bases and J 0 bases, with 23 bases left between them. This CDR3 comprises 18 residues. The germline gives CDR1 MNHEY, CDR2 SMNVEV (reference sequence).

On this clone: The junction differs from germline at one of its ends, possibly a read error. The V and J genes are TRBV9 and TRBJ1-5; 7 bases agree with TRBD1. Germline CDR1 is SGDLS and CDR2 is YYNGEE. There are 15 residues in the CDR3. DNA of the CDR3: TGTGCCAGCAGCAGCGGACAGGTTAGCACTCAGCCCCAGCATTTT. Amino acids: CASSSGQVSTQPQHF. Filled out from reference TRBV9 and TRBJ1-5, the complete variable domain reads DSGVTQTPKHLITATGQRVTLRCSPRSGDLSVYWYQQSLDQGLQFLIQYYNGEERAKGNILERFSAQQFPDLHSELNLSSLELGDSALYFCASSSGQVSTQPQHFGDGTRLSIL.

The chain couples TRBV20-1 to TRBJ2-7; D is unresolved. Germline CDR1 reads DFQATT; CDR2 reads SNEGSKA (reference sequence). The V end was cut by 2 bases, the J end by 2 bases, with 4 bases between. The CDR3 has 11 residues. Here the CDR3 DNA reads TGCAGTGCTAGACAGACCTACGAGCAGTACTTC. Protein: CSARQTYEQYF.

This sequence joins TRBV7-9 and TRBJ2-5; 7 positions agree with TRBD1. The CDR3 totals 15 residues. The germline CDR1 and CDR2 sequences are SEHNR and FQNEAQ (reference sequence). Trimming took 1 base from V and 5 from J; bases not matched to a gene: 7. This CDR3 reads CASSLGTGVRETQYF. DNA of the CDR3: TGTGCCAGCAGCTTAGGAACAGGGGTTAGGGAGACCCAGTACTTC.

The chain recombines TRBV10-3 with TRBJ1-4, with a tentative D call TRBD1 (6 bases). Germline CDR1 and CDR2: ENHRY and SYGVKD. This CDR3 contains 15 residues. Trimming stripped 0 bases from V and 7 bases from J, with 12 bases between. This chain's CDR3 is CAISESAGGREKLFF. CDR3 nucleotides: TGTGCCATCAGTGAGTCGGCGGGGGGGCGTGAAAAACTGTTTTTT.

This clone occurred a few times. V usage is TRBV7-6 and J usage is TRBJ1-1; D unresolved. The CDR3 sequence is 13 residues long. CDR1 is SGHVS and CDR2 is FNYEAQ in the germline V gene. Trimming pared 1 base from V and 6 bases from J, leaving 9 bases between. CDR3 loop: CASSLEYGAEAFF. The CDR3 DNA reads as TGTGCCAGCAGCTTAGAGTACGGGGCTGAAGCTTTCTTT.

CDR3 sequence reads: CASSPPKGGGSYNEQFF. Here the CDR3 DNA reads TGTGCCAGCAGCCCCCCGAAGGGAGGGGGGTCCTACAATGAGCAGTTCTTC. This chain connects TRBV7-6 to TRBJ2-1, with D perhaps TRBD2 (7 bases). In germline, CDR1 is SGHVS, CDR2 FNYEAQ. The CDR3 has 17 amino acids. Trimming cost V 5 bases and J 1 base, with 18 bases left between them.

The J gene is TRBJ1-2, the V gene TRBV30; the D gene is possibly TRBD1 (5 bases). Trimming removed 2 bases from V and 6 bases from J, with 25 bases in between. The germline V gene encodes CDR1 GTSNPN and CDR2 SVGIG (reference sequence). The CDR3 sequence is 17 residues long. CDR3 sequence reads: CAWSPTPPLGRVHGYTF. In DNA, the CDR3 is TGTGCCTGGAGTCCTACCCCCCCCTTGGGCAGGGTTCATGGCTACACCTTC.

This clone was found once. The V gene is TRBV11-3, the J gene TRBJ2-4, with 8 bases that match TRBD1. The CDR3 spans 20 residues. J lost 3 bases, V lost 1 base, and 17 bases had no gene match. CDR1 and CDR2 (germline): SGHNT, YENEEA. CDR3 bases: TGTGCCAGCAGCTTAGGCTCCGGGACAGGTAACCCCTTGGTCAAAAACATTCAGTACTTC. This translates into CASSLGSGTGNPLVKNIQYF.

This sequence joins TRBV13 and TRBJ1-3; TRBD1 matches 7 bases. The CDR3 consists of 17 residues. V lost 1 base, J lost 8 bases, and 14 bases stayed unmatched. Germline CDR1 and CDR2: PRHDT and FYEKMQ (reference sequence). CDR3 DNA sequence: TGTGCCAGCAGCTTAGACAGGGGAGCTCAGAAGGTTGACACCATATATTTT. Translated: CASSLDRGAQKVDTIYF.

The chain has TRBV7-3 and TRBJ2-3; TRBD2 matches 15 bases. V lost 5 bases, J lost 0 bases, and 6 bases stayed unmatched. This CDR3 contains 18 residues. Germline loops: CDR1 SGHTA, CDR2 FQGTGA. The CDR3 here is CASSRGLAGGFSTDTQYF. The CDR3 DNA sequence: TGTGCCAGCAGCCGGGGACTAGCGGGGGGCTTTAGCACAGATACGCAGTATTTT.

The J gene is TRBJ1-1, the V gene TRBV5-4; 7 bases line up with TRBD1. V shed 4 bases and J 2 bases; nucleotides not matched to a gene: 5. CDR1 is SGHNT, CDR2 YYREEE, per germline (reference sequence). The CDR3 has 14 residues. The CDR3 DNA reads as TGTGCCAGCAGCCTACAGGGGCCAAACACTGAAGCTTTCTTT. Translating gives CASSLQGPNTEAFF. The variable domain in full, with the rest retrieved from reference TRBV5-4 and TRBJ1-1, is ETGVTQSPTHLIKTRGQQVTLRCSSQSGHNTVSWYQQALGQGPQFIFQYYREEENGRGNFPPRFSGLQFPNYSSELNVNALELDDSALYLCASSLQGPNTEAFFGQGTRLTVV.

This clone was seen at least ten times. The V gene is TRBV15, the J gene TRBJ1-2; no clear D gene. Deletions cut 1 base from V and 5 bases from J, with 11 bases between. Germline CDR1 reads LNHNV; CDR2 reads YYDKDF (reference sequence). This CDR3 is built from 14 residues. CDR3 sequence: CATSRGGPPYGYTF. The CDR3 nucleotides are TGTGCCACCAGCAGAGGCGGGCCACCTTATGGCTACACCTTC. The whole variable domain, filled in from reference TRBV15 and TRBJ1-2, reads DAMVIQNPRYQVTQFGKPVTLSCSQTLNHNVMYWYQQKSSQAPKLLFHYYDKDFNNEADTPDNFQSRRPNTSFCFLDIRSPGLGDTAMYLCATSRGGPPYGYTFGSGTRLTVV.

The chain couples TRBV6-1 to TRBJ1-1, with D tentatively TRBD1 (5 bases). Germline V lookup: CDR1 MNHNS, CDR2 SASEGT. With 4 bases removed from V and 10 bases from J, the gap between germline ends came to 13 bases. The CDR3 is made up of 12 amino acids. In DNA, the CDR3 is TGTGCCAGCAGTGCCCGGTGGGGGGGAGCTTTCTTT. Amino acids: CASSARWGGAFF.

The CDR3 nucleotides read TGTGCCAGTAGTGGGACAGGTGCGCGTTCACCCCTCCACTTT. It encodes CASSGTGARSPLHF. The genes are TRBV19 and TRBJ1-6; 8 nucleotides match TRBD1. This CDR3 is 14 amino acids long. CDR1 LNHDA and CDR2 SQIVND come from the germline V gene (reference sequence). Unmatched junction bases numbered 6, after V lost 5 bases and J lost 9 bases.

The chain is built from TRBV4-1 and TRBJ2-7, with TRBD2 as a possible D gene (6 bases). Germline assignment: CDR1 MGHRA and CDR2 YSYEKL. The CDR3 is 13 residues long. V gave up 2 bases and J gave up 12 bases, with 17 bases separating them. In DNA, the CDR3 is TGCGCCAGCAGCCAACCGCCGGGGGTTGGGGGGTACTTC. Translation: CASSQPPGVGGYF.

The chain carries TRBV7-9 and TRBJ1-2; unclear D gene. V was cut by 1 base and J by 13 bases, with 13 bases left in between. The V gene's germline CDR1 is SEHNR and CDR2 FQNEAQ (reference sequence). The CDR3 consists of 12 residues. DNA of the CDR3: TGTGCCAGCAGCTTAGGGAAGACGGGTTCCACCTTC. Amino acids: CASSLGKTGSTF.

This clone was detected once. The chain joins TRBV6-5 to TRBJ1-5; TRBD1 agrees at 10 bases. There are 14 residues in the CDR3. Trimming removed 6 bases from V and 2 bases from J; junction bases left unmatched: 1. Germline V lookup: CDR1 MNHEY, CDR2 SVGAGI. The chain's CDR3 is CASRTGGGNQPQHF. CDR3 sequence (DNA): TGTGCCAGCAGGACAGGGGGCGGCAATCAGCCCCAGCATTTT.

This rearrangement joins TRBV27 to TRBJ1-2; D is unresolved. Trimming took off 5 bases at V and 1 base at J, with 17 bases between the two ends. The CDR3 extends over 16 amino acids. CDR1 MNHEY and CDR2 SMNVEV come from the germline V gene (reference sequence). CDR3 sequence: CASSTLGRLVNYGYTF. CDR3 sequence (DNA): TGTGCCAGCAGTACTTTAGGAAGGCTAGTTAACTATGGCTACACCTTC.

This clone showed up just once. The chain links TRBV4-3 to TRBJ2-1, with D possibly matching TRBD2 (6 bases). This CDR3 has 15 residues. Germline loops: CDR1 LGHNA, CDR2 YSLEER. Trimming removed 4 bases at V and 9 bases at J, with 19 bases between. CDR3 residues: CASSLAWRGGGEQFF. CDR3 DNA sequence: TGCGCCAGCAGCCTGGCTTGGCGGGGTGGGGGTGAGCAGTTCTTC.

This chain joins TRBV19 and TRBJ1-1, with D possibly TRBD1 on 5 matching bases. CDR3 size: 15 residues. Germline-derived CDR1 and CDR2 are LNHDA and SQIVND (reference sequence). V was shortened by 5 bases and J by 5 bases, with 18 bases between the two germline ends. The CDR3 nucleotides are TGTGCCAGTAGTGCTCGGTGGGGCCTTCAGACTGAAGCTTTCTTT. Protein product: CASSARWGLQTEAFF.